This T cell receptor beta chain was observed in a study of T cells in Graves' hyperthyroidism and ophthalmopathy. CDR3 size: 16 residues. CDR1 is LNHDA and CDR2 is SQIVND in the germline V gene (reference sequence). Trimming left V 2 bases short and J 1 base short, with 11 bases between. In its sample, this clonotype was seen many times. Newly diagnosed patients aged 18 to 65 had hyperthyroidism of under 2 months' duration. Template material for amplifying TCR beta CDR3 regions consisted of RNA transcripts. In the first-round RT-PCR of the TCR CDR3, the HTBI primer set was used. TCRdb processed the multiplex PCR reads anew with MiXCR; each CDR3 protein has one entry. The table shows more than 300,000 distinct CDR3 sequences, with approximately 18% occurring only once.

The chain links TRBV19 to TRBJ2-2, with D possibly being TRBD2 (6 bases). The sequence was collected from a woman under 40 with Graves' hyperthyroidism that later progressed to Graves' ophthalmopathy. Material for sequencing was blood. For the CDR3, the DNA is TGTGCCAGTAGTATAAGTCGCGGGGAGAACACCGGGGAGCTGTTTTTT. Protein: CASSISRGENTGELFF.